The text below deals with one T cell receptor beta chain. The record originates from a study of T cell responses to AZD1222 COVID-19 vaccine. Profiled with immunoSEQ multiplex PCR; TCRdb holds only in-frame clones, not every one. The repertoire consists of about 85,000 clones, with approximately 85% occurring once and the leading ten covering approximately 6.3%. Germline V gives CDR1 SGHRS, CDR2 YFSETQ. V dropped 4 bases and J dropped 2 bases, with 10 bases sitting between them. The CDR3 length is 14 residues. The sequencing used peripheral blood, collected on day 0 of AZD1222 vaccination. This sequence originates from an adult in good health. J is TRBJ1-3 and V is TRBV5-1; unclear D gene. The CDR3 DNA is TGCGCCAGCAGCCCCACGTTTCCTGGAAACACCATATATTTT. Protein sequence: CASSPTFPGNTIYF.